This TCR beta chain was found in a study of post-analysis software for immune sequencing data. Comments on this clonotype: The antigen remains undetermined.

Tagging with unique molecular identifiers was a feature of the TCR beta cDNA libraries. TCRdb re-analysed the PCR reads in MiXCR, keeping a single row per CDR3 protein. The data contain roughly 400,000 distinct CDR3 sequences, approximately 42% of them seen just once; the ten biggest clones take up around 8%. Findings of the study overall: Normalized Chao1 diversity in multiple sclerosis patients fell significantly below that of controls.

Material: blood. The receptor was derived from a girl aged 2 to 10 with multiple sclerosis.

The CDR3 sequence: CASSDTTYNEQFF. DNA for the CDR3: TGTGCCAGCAGTGATACGACGTACAATGAGCAGTTCTTC. The chain carries TRBV2 and TRBJ2-1; unclear D gene. Between the trimmed V and J ends, which lost 3 bases and 4 bases, there was a span of 7 bases. Germline CDR1 SNHLY, CDR2 FYNNEI. This CDR3 spans 13 amino acids.